These 26 T cell receptor beta chains share one sample of origin, sequenced in a study of T cells in tumors after PD-1 blockade. Using immunoSEQ multiplex PCR, the repertoire was profiled, and TCRdb retains in-frame clones only, with some absent. This table holds about 33,000 clones, around 80% found once. The sample consisted of PBMCs, taken before anti-PD-1 treatment. The receptor source for this set is a human donor with basal cell carcinoma.

The chain combines TRBV30 with TRBJ1-2, with TRBD1 as a possible D gene (5 bases). The CDR3 is made up of 13 amino acids. Germline CDR1 and CDR2: GTSNPN and SVGIG (reference sequence). With 2 bases removed from V and 5 bases from J, the gap between germline ends came to 12 bases. The CDR3 DNA is TGTGCCTGGAGTTTGGGACGCAATTATGGCTACACCTTC. Its protein product is CAWSLGRNYGYTF.

The rearrangement uses TRBV5-1 and TRBJ1-2; D gene uncertain. The V and J ends lost 1 base and 6 bases respectively, with 10 bases between them. Germline values: CDR1 SGHRS, CDR2 YFSETQ. The CDR3 has 13 residues. The CDR3 DNA is TGCGCCAGCAGCTTGAGCAGGTCCGATGGCTACACCTTC. Protein: CASSLSRSDGYTF.

This clone was counted many times. V usage is TRBV6-5 and J usage is TRBJ2-1; weak D call: TRBD2 (6 bases). The CDR3 covers 14 residues. The germline V gene encodes CDR1 MNHEY and CDR2 SVGAGI. Trimming pared 11 bases from V and 1 base from J, leaving 15 bases between. Here the CDR3 reads CACGEAESYNEQFF. CDR3 sequence (DNA): TGTGCCTGCGGGGAGGCAGAATCCTACAATGAGCAGTTCTTC.

The rearrangement uses TRBV7-2 and TRBJ1-6; 11 bases fit TRBD1. Germline-derived CDR1 and CDR2 are SGHTA and FQGNSA. V shed 5 bases, J shed 10 bases, and the junction held 16 bases outside the gene matches. This CDR3 is 18 amino acids long. Here the CDR3 reads CASSARTGGALMLSPLHF. In DNA form, the CDR3 reads TGTGCCAGCAGCGCCCGGACAGGGGGCGCATTAATGTTGTCACCCCTCCACTTT. Full variable domain (outside the CDR3, taken from reference TRBV7-2 and TRBJ1-6): GAGVSQSPSNKVTEKGKDVELRCDPISGHTALYWYRQSLGQGLEFLIYFQGNSAPDKSGLPSDRFSAERTGGSVSTLTIQRTQQEDSAVYLCASSARTGGALMLSPLHFGNGTRLTVT.

The genes are TRBV29-1 and TRBJ1-4; 10 bases map to TRBD1. The germline CDR1 and CDR2 sequences are SQVTM and ANQGSEA. J gave up 8 bases and V 0 bases, and 6 bases lay outside the gene matches. The CDR3 extends over 15 amino acids. CDR3 amino acids: CSVEDPGQGEEKLFF. The CDR3 DNA reads as TGCAGCGTTGAAGATCCAGGACAGGGGGAAGAAAAACTGTTTTTT. The complete variable domain, with remaining parts taken from reference TRBV29-1 and TRBJ1-4, reads SAVISQKPSRDICQRGTSLTIQCQVDSQVTMMFWYRQQPGQSLTLIATANQGSEATYESGFVIDKFPISRPNLTFSTLTVSNMSPEDSSIYLCSVEDPGQGEEKLFFGSGTQLSVL.

V and J are TRBV11-3 and TRBJ2-3; a possible D gene is TRBD2 (6 bases). V gave up 1 base and J gave up 0 bases, with 11 bases separating them. Germline lookup yields CDR1 SGHNT and CDR2 YENEEA. This CDR3 is built from 16 residues. CDR3 region: CASSLGLAASTDTQYF. Written as DNA, the CDR3 is TGTGCCAGCAGCTTAGGTTTAGCGGCGAGCACAGATACGCAGTATTTT.

By its share, this clone is medium-sized. The chain employs TRBV6-4 and TRBJ2-7; TRBD2 aligns across 9 bases. Trimming removed 3 bases from V and 1 base from J; junction bases left unmatched: 10. This CDR3 has 17 residues. Germline CDR1 and CDR2: MRHNA and SNTAGT. CDR3 sequence reads: CASSDSLLAGPSYEQYF. CDR3 nucleotide sequence: TGTGCCAGCAGTGATAGCCTTCTAGCGGGACCTTCCTACGAGCAGTACTTC.

This clone was recorded only once. The rearrangement links TRBV27 to TRBJ2-7; 7 bases fit TRBD1. CDR3 size: 14 residues. From germline, CDR1 is MNHEY and CDR2 SMNVEV (reference sequence). V gave up 5 bases and J gave up 0 bases; unmatched junction bases: 4. CDR3 loop: CASSRQGNSYEQYF. DNA of the CDR3: TGTGCCAGCAGTCGACAGGGAAACTCCTACGAGCAGTACTTC.

The chain couples TRBV19 to TRBJ2-5; 7 bases fit TRBD1. The ends lost 2 bases at V and 4 bases at J; junction bases unmatched: 4. CDR3 length: 14 amino acids. Germline CDR1 LNHDA, CDR2 SQIVND (reference sequence). CDR3: CASSIQGVLETQYF. The CDR3 nucleotides are TGTGCCAGTAGTATACAGGGGGTGTTAGAGACCCAGTACTTC.

There are a few counts of this clone. CDR3 sequence (DNA): TGTGCCAGCCTCCGGGCCCTCAATCAGCCCCAGCATTTT. Translating it yields CASLRALNQPQHF. The V gene is TRBV28, the J gene TRBJ1-5, with D unclear. CDR3 length equals 13 residues. The germline V and J ends were trimmed by 8 bases and 3 bases, with 11 bases remaining between them. Per the germline V gene, CDR1 is MDHEN and CDR2 is SYDVKM.

The chain links TRBV6-5 to TRBJ2-4, with 7 bases fitting TRBD1. This CDR3 has 15 residues. The V segment lost 8 bases and the J segment 0 bases; nucleotides outside the gene matches: 7. In germline, CDR1 is MNHEY, CDR2 SVGAGI. CDR3 in DNA: TGTGCCAGCGTAGACAGGGCTTTAGCCAAAAACATTCAGTACTTC. Translated, it gives CASVDRALAKNIQYF.

The rearrangement joins TRBV27 to TRBJ1-4; possible D gene TRBD1, 5 bases. From germline, CDR1 is MNHEY and CDR2 SMNVEV (reference sequence). The V end was cut by 6 bases, the J end by 8 bases, with 7 bases between. The CDR3 covers 11 residues. As DNA, the CDR3 is TGTGCCAGCAGGGGGGGAGAAAAACTGTTTTTT. Encoded protein: CASRGGEKLFF.

J is TRBJ1-3 and V is TRBV7-2; D gene ambiguous. The CDR3 length is 16 residues. CDR1 and CDR2 from the germline V gene are SGHTA and FQGNSA. Trimming left V 5 bases short and J 8 bases short, with 22 bases between. The CDR3 sequence is CASSPNGATGEDTIYF. DNA for the CDR3: TGTGCCAGCAGCCCAAACGGAGCTACTGGCGAGGACACCATATATTTT. The full variable domain, with the rest looked up from reference TRBV7-2 and TRBJ1-3, is GAGVSQSPSNKVTEKGKDVELRCDPISGHTALYWYRQSLGQGLEFLIYFQGNSAPDKSGLPSDRFSAERTGGSVSTLTIQRTQQEDSAVYLCASSPNGATGEDTIYFGEGSWLTVV.

In this sample, this clone turned up once. This chain links TRBV29-1 with TRBJ1-1; TRBD1 matches 8 bases. The germline gives CDR1 SQVTM, CDR2 ANQGSEA. The CDR3 sequence is 14 residues long. After removal of 6 bases from V and 4 bases from J, the junction contained 10 bases not matched to a gene. DNA of the CDR3: TGCAGCGTGGGACGTGACAGGGGTATCACTGAAGCTTTCTTT. Protein sequence: CSVGRDRGITEAFF.

The sample holds a few counts of this clone. The CDR3 sequence: CASTLTAGGPSDTQYF. The CDR3, as DNA: TGTGCCAGCACCCTAACAGCGGGAGGGCCATCAGATACGCAGTATTTT. The V call is TRBV9, the J call TRBJ2-3; 10 bases align to TRBD2. CDR3 length: 16 residues. The germline CDR1 and CDR2 sequences are SGDLS and YYNGEE. Trimming at V came to 6 bases and at J to 4 bases, leaving 11 bases not matched to a gene.

This clone showed up just a few times. The chain recombines TRBV4-3 with TRBJ2-5; D uncertain. The CDR3 has 13 amino acids. Trimming removed 3 bases at V and 5 bases at J, with 10 bases between. Germline V gene lookup returns CDR1 LGHNA and CDR2 YSLEER. The CDR3 loop reads CASSHIRWETQYF. CDR3 in DNA: TGCGCCAGCAGCCATATCAGGTGGGAGACCCAGTACTTC.

The chain couples TRBV5-1 to TRBJ2-4; D remains unclear. Germline loops: CDR1 SGHRS, CDR2 YFSETQ. Deletions cut 0 bases from V and 8 bases from J, with 12 bases between. This CDR3 region has 14 residues. The DNA for the CDR3 is TGCGCCAGCAGCTTGGACCCCCTCACGGACATTCAGTACTTC. Translated, it gives CASSLDPLTDIQYF.

The chain recombines TRBV9 with TRBJ2-7; unclear D gene. The CDR3 has 13 amino acids. The V gene lost 0 bases and the J gene lost 3 bases, with 7 bases spanning the gap. Germline V gives CDR1 SGDLS, CDR2 YYNGEE. The CDR3 DNA is TGTGCCAGCAGCGTAGGGTCCAACTACGAGCAGTACTTC. As protein: CASSVGSNYEQYF.

By proportion, this clone is medium-sized. The chain couples TRBV6-2 or TRBV6-3 to TRBJ1-2; 7 bases are shared with TRBD1. With 4 bases clipped from V and 8 bases from J, the junction kept 13 bases outside the gene matches. The germline V gene encodes CDR1 MNHEY and CDR2 SVGEGT. CDR3 size: 15 residues. The CDR3 DNA reads as TGTGCCAGCAGTTCGACAGGGAGGACTCATCAGGGCTACACCTTC. Amino acid sequence: CASSSTGRTHQGYTF.

This clone was seen a single time. The CDR3 DNA follows: TGTGCCGCCGGTAGGAGAGGGTGGAACACTGAAGCTTTCTTT. Protein product: CAAGRRGWNTEAFF. The chain links TRBV15 to TRBJ1-1; no reliable D call. Between the trimmed V and J ends, which lost 11 bases and 1 base, there was a span of 17 bases. The length of the CDR3 is 14 residues. Germline loops: CDR1 LNHNV, CDR2 YYDKDF (reference sequence).

V gene TRBV4-3 combines with J gene TRBJ2-3; D uncertain. The ends were cut back, 1 base at V and 1 base at J, with 9 bases in the middle. Germline V lookup: CDR1 LGHNA, CDR2 YSLEER. The CDR3 covers 15 residues. CDR3 bases: TGCGCCAGCAGCCAAGCAGCGTACGGCACAGATACGCAGTATTTT. It is translated as CASSQAAYGTDTQYF.

CDR3 in amino acids: CATSDGGGAEFF. In DNA form, the CDR3 reads TGTGCCACCAGTGATGGGGGCGGGGCGGAGTTCTTC. The chain uses TRBV24-1 and TRBJ2-1; the D gene could be TRBD1 or TRBD2 (6 bases each). The germline V gene has CDR1 KGHDR and CDR2 SFDVKD. V was cut by 3 bases and J by 14 bases, with 13 bases left in between. The CDR3 is 12 residues long.

This clone was observed a handful of times. The chain uses TRBV2 and TRBJ1-5, with D possibly TRBD1 on 5 matching bases. V was clipped by 1 base and J by 5 bases, with 12 bases between them. The length of the CDR3 is 15 residues. Per germline, CDR1 SNHLY and CDR2 FYNNEI. The CDR3 is CASSEEGSLYQPQHF. As DNA, the CDR3 is TGTGCCAGCAGTGAAGAGGGGAGCCTTTATCAGCCCCAGCATTTT.

This clone was found a few times. The CDR3 loop is CASSILGRTNYGYTF. CDR3 sequence (DNA): TGTGCCAGCAGTATCCTAGGGCGCACAAACTATGGCTACACCTTC. The rearrangement uses TRBV6-2 or TRBV6-3 and TRBJ1-2, with no clear D. Germline V gene data show CDR1 as MNHEY and CDR2 as SVGEGT. The CDR3 length is 15 residues. Trimming took off 5 bases at V and 2 bases at J, with 15 bases between the two ends.

This clone turned up a few times. The chain links TRBV5-4 to TRBJ2-7; 7 positions match TRBD2. The CDR3 has 14 residues. The V gene end was trimmed by 1 base and the J gene end by 3 bases; junction bases not matched to a gene: 4. CDR1 and CDR2 from the germline V gene are SGHNT and YYREEE (reference sequence). CDR3 DNA sequence: TGTGCCAGCAGCTTGACTAGCGCGGTCTACGAGCAGTACTTC. This translates into CASSLTSAVYEQYF.

This rearrangement joins TRBV7-2 to TRBJ2-4; perhaps TRBD2 as D (6 bases). The CDR3 length is 14 residues. V lost 1 base to trimming and J lost 8 bases, with 12 bases between them. Germline CDR1 reads SGHTA; CDR2 reads FQGNSA. CDR3 nucleotide sequence: TGTGCCAGCAGCTTAGGTACTGGAGGGGACATTCAGTACTTC. This encodes CASSLGTGGDIQYF.